Listed below are T cell receptor beta chains from one sample, sequenced in a study of blood T cell repertoires in COVID-19. Method: immunoSEQ multiplex PCR; TCRdb's copy keeps in-frame clones and lacks some. The table has 50,000 to 60,000 clones, 80% to 85% seen once. Sequenced: peripheral blood. The receptors were sampled from a human donor in a cohort sampled during active or convalescent COVID-19. The CDR3 runs from the conserved cysteine through the conserved F or W. A D gene is named only where the DNA matches it firmly. Size is omitted from some rows. Given values are once, few, many or a class for expanded clones.

j_gene	v_gene	abundance	d_gene	CDR3aa	CDR3nt
TRBJ1-2	TRBV20-1	NA	NA	CSARADYGYTF	TGCAGTGCTAGAGCGGACTATGGCTACACCTTC
TRBJ2-1	TRBV6-5	NA	NA	CASSYSRGGSNNEQFF	TGTGCCAGCAGTTACTCGAGAGGGGGATCCAACAATGAGCAGTTCTTC
TRBJ2-1	TRBV7-8	NA	TRBD2	CASSLSSGGYNEQFF	TGTGCCAGCAGCTTATCTAGCGGGGGGTACAATGAGCAGTTCTTC
TRBJ2-1	TRBV6-5	NA	NA	CASTLDFLDNEQFF	TGTGCCAGCACCCTGGACTTCTTAGACAATGAGCAGTTCTTC
TRBJ1-1	TRBV6-2/TRBV6-3	NA	NA	CASSYSPGHLNTEAFF	TGTGCCAGCAGTTACTCGCCGGGACATTTGAACACTGAAGCTTTCTTT
TRBJ2-7	TRBV21-1	NA	NA	CASRPAVFPELAGSYEQYF	TGTGCCAGCAGACCAGCAGTTTTCCCCGAACTAGCGGGGTCCTACGAGCAGTACTTC
TRBJ2-2	TRBV4-1	NA	NA	CASSQRVTAVTGRTGELFF	TGCGCCAGCAGCCAAAGGGTGACAGCCGTCACGGGGAGGACCGGGGAGCTGTTTTTT
TRBJ1-1	TRBV6-2/TRBV6-3	NA	TRBD1	CASSPTGQRNTEAFF	TGTGCCAGCAGCCCCACGGGACAGAGGAACACTGAAGCTTTCTTT
TRBJ2-3	TRBV20-1	NA	TRBD2	CSAPGGVVQYF	TGCAGTGCCCCGGGGGGGGTGGTGCAGTATTTT
TRBJ1-2	TRBV11-3	NA	TRBD1	CASSVEADRGLYRYGYTF	TGTGCCAGCAGCGTAGAAGCGGACAGGGGGCTGTATAGGTATGGCTACACCTTC
TRBJ2-5	TRBV19	NA	TRBD2	CASSIGGGGTETQYF	TGTGCCAGTAGTATCGGCGGGGGGGGCACAGAGACCCAGTACTTC
TRBJ1-5	TRBV3-1/TRBV3-2	NA	TRBD1	CASSPDRGGNQPQHF	TGTGCCAGCAGCCCGGACAGGGGTGGCAATCAGCCCCAGCATTTT
TRBJ1-3	TRBV24-1	NA	NA	CATGAEGRLGNTIYF	TGTGCCACCGGGGCGGAGGGGAGGCTTGGAAACACCATATATTTT
TRBJ1-1	TRBV6-6	NA	NA	CASSYGIPGTEAFF	TGTGCCAGCAGTTACGGAATTCCAGGCACTGAAGCTTTCTTT
TRBJ1-2	TRBV29-1	NA	NA	CSVDPSGTGIHGYTF	TGCAGCGTTGATCCCTCCGGAACAGGGATCCATGGCTACACCTTC
TRBJ2-7	TRBV24-1	once	NA	CATSDFPRVGRYEQYF	TGTGCCACCAGTGATTTTCCCAGGGTCGGAAGGTACGAGCAGTACTTC
TRBJ1-5	TRBV4-3	NA	TRBD1	CASSDTGAGNQPQHF	TGCGCCAGCAGCGATACAGGGGCTGGCAATCAGCCCCAGCATTTT
TRBJ2-2	TRBV3-1/TRBV3-2	NA	TRBD1	CASSQRTGPGELFF	TGTGCCAGCAGCCAGAGGACAGGGCCCGGGGAGCTGTTTTTT
TRBJ1-4	TRBV6-5	NA	TRBD1	CASSYSTGGKLFF	TGTGCCAGCAGTTACTCGACAGGGGGCAAACTGTTTTTT
TRBJ1-1	TRBV30	NA	NA	CAWGLLDTEAFF	TGTGCCTGGGGGTTACTGGACACTGAAGCTTTCTTT
TRBJ1-2	TRBV9	few	TRBD1	CASSVGGTAANYGYTF	TGTGCCAGCAGCGTAGGCGGGACAGCTGCTAACTATGGCTACACCTTC
TRBJ1-1	TRBV10-1	NA	NA	CASSDRRRATEAFF	TGCGCCAGCAGTGATAGGAGGAGGGCAACTGAAGCTTTCTTT
TRBJ1-2	TRBV19	NA	NA	CASGGIYGYTF	TGTGCCAGCGGGGGTATCTATGGCTACACCTTC
TRBJ1-1	TRBV19	NA	NA	CASSISRETEAFF	TGTGCCAGTAGTATTAGCAGAGAAACTGAAGCTTTCTTT
TRBJ1-2	TRBV4-3	NA	NA	CASSQSPTENYGYTF	TGCGCCAGCAGCCAAAGTCCGACGGAGAACTATGGCTACACCTTC
TRBJ1-6	TRBV14	NA	NA	CASSQVQGNSPLHF	TGTGCCAGCAGCCAAGTCCAGGGGAATTCACCCCTCCACTTT
TRBJ1-1	TRBV5-4	NA	NA	CASSQDSPEAFF	TGTGCCAGCAGCCAGGACAGCCCTGAAGCTTTCTTT
TRBJ1-1	TRBV30	NA	TRBD1	CAWSTPGTATEAFF	TGTGCCTGGAGTACCCCGGGGACAGCGACTGAAGCTTTCTTT
TRBJ1-1	TRBV7-9	few	NA	CASSLDGREAFF	TGTGCCAGCAGCTTAGACGGGAGGGAAGCTTTCTTT
TRBJ1-3	TRBV18	NA	TRBD1	CASSPGQGHGNTIYF	TGTGCCAGCTCACCGGGACAGGGGCATGGAAACACCATATATTTT
TRBJ1-1	TRBV27	once	NA	CASSPSGWYTEAFF	TGTGCCAGCAGCCCCTCAGGGTGGTACACTGAAGCTTTCTTT
TRBJ2-1	TRBV2	NA	TRBD1	CASSGDSRSRANEQFF	TGTGCCAGCAGCGGGGACAGCCGATCCCGCGCCAATGAGCAGTTCTTC
TRBJ2-3	TRBV4-3	NA	TRBD2	CASSQDLASGGLNTDTQYF	TGCGCCAGCAGCCAAGATCTAGCTAGCGGGGGGTTAAACACAGATACGCAGTATTTT
TRBJ1-1	TRBV6-5	once	NA	CASSRTDAGTEAFF	TGTGCCAGCAGTCGGACAGACGCAGGCACTGAAGCTTTCTTT
TRBJ2-7	TRBV27	NA	TRBD1	CASSLSGQGIHEQYF	TGTGCCAGCAGTTTATCCGGACAGGGGATCCACGAGCAGTACTTC
TRBJ2-3	TRBV6-5	NA	NA	CASSWGSGTDTQYF	TGTGCCAGCAGTTGGGGCAGCGGCACAGATACGCAGTATTTT
TRBJ1-5	TRBV7-8	NA	TRBD1	CASSLAYGTGLLQPQHF	TGTGCCAGCAGCTTAGCTTACGGGACAGGGCTCCTTCAGCCCCAGCATTTT
TRBJ2-5	TRBV9	once	TRBD2	CASSAPRRGVEETQYF	TGTGCCAGCAGCGCTCCGAGGCGGGGGGTGGAGGAGACCCAGTACTTC
TRBJ1-1	TRBV27	NA	NA	CASSLAGADEAFF	TGTGCCAGCAGTTTAGCGGGGGCTGATGAAGCTTTCTTT
TRBJ2-3	TRBV19	once	TRBD1	CASSRGQISTDTQYF	TGTGCCAGTTCAAGGGGGCAGATTAGCACAGATACGCAGTATTTT
TRBJ2-5	TRBV6-5	NA	NA	CASRVGETQYF	TGTGCCAGCAGAGTCGGGGAGACCCAGTACTTC
TRBJ1-2	TRBV14	NA	NA	CASSQDRVGGYTF	TGTGCCAGCAGCCAAGACAGGGTGGGTGGCTACACCTTC
TRBJ1-2	TRBV6-5	NA	NA	CASSYSGGARGYTF	TGTGCCAGCAGTTACTCTGGGGGGGCGCGGGGCTACACCTTC
TRBJ2-5	TRBV5-8	NA	NA	CASSPAGQVQETQYF	TGTGCCAGCAGCCCAGCAGGGCAGGTACAAGAGACCCAGTACTTC
TRBJ1-1	TRBV11-1	NA	NA	CASSYGQSPGAFF	TGTGCCAGCAGCTATGGACAGTCCCCTGGAGCTTTCTTT
TRBJ2-1	TRBV6-2/TRBV6-3	once	TRBD2	CASSSGGFNEQFF	TGTGCCAGCAGCAGCGGGGGGTTCAATGAGCAGTTCTTC
TRBJ1-2	TRBV14	once	NA	CASSQGQVGYTF	TGTGCCAGCAGCCAAGGCCAGGTTGGCTACACCTTC
TRBJ1-2	TRBV19	NA	NA	CASTLRAGLYGYTF	TGTGCCAGTACCCTCAGAGCAGGCCTCTATGGCTACACCTTC
TRBJ1-3	TRBV30	NA	TRBD1	CAWSEQGAPGNTIYF	TGTGCCTGGAGTGAACAGGGGGCGCCTGGAAACACCATATATTTT
TRBJ2-7	TRBV3-1/TRBV3-2	NA	TRBD2	CASSPGLAGSYEQYF	TGTGCCAGCAGCCCGGGACTAGCGGGGTCCTACGAGCAGTACTTC
TRBJ2-5	TRBV6-6	NA	NA	CASRNWGGQETQYF	TGTGCCAGCAGGAACTGGGGAGGCCAAGAGACCCAGTACTTC
TRBJ1-5	TRBV19	NA	TRBD1	CAASDRENQPQHF	TGTGCCGCTTCCGACAGGGAAAATCAGCCCCAGCATTTT